This T cell receptor beta chain was captured by sequencing in a study of blood T cell repertoires in COVID-19. The overall study: The cDNA or gDNA used as material had been derived from T cells, B-cell-depleted T cells, or PBMCs.

The CDR3 runs 10 residues. V was pared by 8 bases and J by 14 bases, with 10 bases between. From germline, CDR1 is MNHEY and CDR2 SVGAGI. Sequencing was performed with immunoSEQ multiplex PCR; in TCRdb, only in-frame clones are kept and a portion is missing. Of 85,000 to 120,000 clones detected, approximately 92% appear once; the ten largest clones hold 4.2%. This rearrangement joins TRBV6-5 to TRBJ1-6; TRBD1 is a possible D gene (5 bases). The TCR comes from a man aged 18-30 years with acute or convalescent COVID-19. Sequenced sample: peripheral blood. CDR3 coding DNA: TGTGCCAGCCAGGGTTTAACCCTCCACTTT. It is translated as CASQGLTLHF.